This TCR beta chain was sequenced during a study of blood T cell repertoires in COVID-19. The table lists this clone with a few counts. Data came from immunoSEQ multiplex PCR; TCRdb stores just in-frame clones and leaves some out. The sample carries 150,000 to 200,000 clones, approximately 83% recorded once. V gave up 0 bases and J gave up 7 bases, with 8 bases separating them. The CDR3 has 13 amino acids. Per germline, CDR1 SGHNT and CDR2 YYREEE (reference sequence). Specimen: PBMCs or T cells enriched from blood (not recorded which). The rearrangement joins TRBV5-4 to TRBJ2-1, with no clear D. This sequence originates from a woman in her sixties or seventies who had recovered from COVID-19. CDR3 sequence reads: CASSLGDLNEQFF. The CDR3 DNA follows: TGTGCCAGCAGCTTGGGAGATTTGAATGAGCAGTTCTTC.